This T cell receptor (beta chain) was captured in a study of cytomegalovirus exposure and HLA in healthy donors. Study-wide points: A later analysis linked a missense variant in DCLRE1C to the trimming of TCR beta V and J genes.

The CDR3 is 13 residues long. The V gene's germline CDR1 is SEHNR and CDR2 FQNEAQ (reference sequence). The PCR contained 60 Vbeta and 13 Jbeta primers. Using immunoSEQ multiplex PCR, the repertoire was profiled, and TCRdb retains in-frame clones only, with some absent. The sample contains over 100,000 clones, 65% to 75% of which appear only once. Concerning this clone: Its antigen is not known. A read error may account for a junction end that differs from germline.

The sequencing input was PBMCs. This sequence was found in a man aged 40-49 years in good health and CMV-seropositive. This chain links TRBV7-9 with TRBJ2-5; no definite D call. This chain's CDR3 is CSSSSGVQETQYF. The CDR3 region has the DNA TGTTCCAGCAGCTCCGGAGTACAAGAGACCCAGTACTTC.